What follows are 24 T cell receptor beta chains derived from one specimen sequenced in a study of cytomegalovirus exposure and HLA in healthy donors. Primers included in the PCR were 60 Vbeta and 13 Jbeta primers. Only in-frame clones appear in the TCRdb table, and some are missing; sequencing was by immunoSEQ multiplex PCR. The sample records 150,000 to 190,000 clones, about three quarters being singletons. Material for sequencing was PBMCs. Receptor source: a young man in good health and CMV-seronegative.

The rearrangement links TRBV11-2 to TRBJ1-1, with TRBD1 matching 7 bases. CDR3 length: 15 amino acids. Germline loops: CDR1 SGHAT, CDR2 FQNNGV. After removal of 5 bases from V and 4 bases from J, the junction contained 10 bases not matched to a gene. The CDR3 coding sequence is TGTGCCAGCAGCCCCGGGATGGCAGGGGGCACTGAAGCTTTCTTT. Translation: CASSPGMAGGTEAFF.

In this sample, this clone turned up a few times. The V and J genes are TRBV9 and TRBJ2-3, with D hard to call. This CDR3 has 14 amino acids. Germline V gives CDR1 SGDLS, CDR2 YYNGEE. The V gene lost 8 bases and the J gene lost 1 base, with 14 bases spanning the gap. The CDR3 loop reads CASSSRRGTDTQYF. Written as DNA, the CDR3 is TGTGCCAGTTCCTCGCGGCGCGGCACAGATACGCAGTATTTT.

This clone was observed a handful of times. V usage is TRBV10-1 and J usage is TRBJ2-5; a weak D match, TRBD2 (6 bases). The CDR3 loop spans 12 amino acids. V lost 0 bases and J lost 7, with 6 bases in between. Looked up from germline, CDR1 is WNHNN and CDR2 is SYGVQD (reference sequence). The CDR3 nucleotides read TGCGCCAGCAGTGAGTCGGGGGGGACCCAGTACTTC. The encoded protein is CASSESGGTQYF.

This clone appeared once. The genes are TRBV19 and TRBJ2-7, with TRBD1 as a possible D gene (5 bases). V was cut by 6 bases and J by 3 bases, with 12 bases left in between. CDR3 length: 13 amino acids. Germline lookup yields CDR1 LNHDA and CDR2 SQIVND (reference sequence). The CDR3 coding sequence is TGTGCCAGTAGCCCGGCGCAGGGCTACGAGCAGTACTTC. It codes for CASSPAQGYEQYF.

The chain joins TRBV7-2 to TRBJ2-7, with unresolved D. The CDR3 totals 12 residues. Germline V gives CDR1 SGHTA, CDR2 FQGNSA. Deletions cut 2 bases from V and 6 bases from J, with 8 bases between. In nucleotides, the CDR3 is TGTGCCAGCAGCTTATATGTCCTCGAGCAGTACTTC. Translating it yields CASSLYVLEQYF.

The chain is built from TRBV4-3 and TRBJ1-5; D ambiguous. CDR1 and CDR2 from the germline V gene are LGHNA and YSLEER. The V end was cut by 0 bases, the J end by 7 bases, with 16 bases between. This CDR3 spans 16 amino acids. The CDR3 is CASSQDRRDEGQPQHF. The CDR3 DNA reads as TGCGCCAGCAGCCAAGATCGGCGAGATGAGGGCCAGCCCCAGCATTTT.

V and J are TRBV11-2 and TRBJ2-5; a weak D match, TRBD1 (6 bases). Germline values: CDR1 SGHAT, CDR2 FQNNGV. With 6 bases removed from V and 2 bases from J, the gap between germline ends came to 13 bases. This CDR3 has 14 amino acids. The CDR3 sequence is CASRLSGAQETQYF. DNA for the CDR3: TGTGCCAGCAGGCTTTCAGGGGCTCAAGAGACCCAGTACTTC. The full variable domain, with the rest looked up from reference TRBV11-2 and TRBJ2-5, is EAGVAQSPRYKIIEKRQSVAFWCNPISGHATLYWYQQILGQGPKLLIQFQNNGVVDDSQLPKDRFSAERLKGVDSTLKIQPAKLEDSAVYLCASRLSGAQETQYFGPGTRLLVL.

In regard to this clone: This sample also contains other DNA sequences that code for the same CDR3. V gene TRBV7-2 combines with J gene TRBJ2-5, with 12 bases lining up with TRBD2. Germline values: CDR1 SGHTA, CDR2 FQGNSA. V shed 4 bases and J 3 bases; nucleotides not matched to a gene: 3. This CDR3 spans 15 amino acids. The CDR3 protein is CASSWPSGREETQYF. The CDR3 DNA reads TGTGCCAGCAGCTGGCCTAGCGGGAGGGAAGAGACCCAGTACTTC.

The chain carries TRBV7-9 and TRBJ1-1, with D perhaps matching TRBD1 (5 bases). The CDR3 loop spans 14 amino acids. V lost 1 base and J lost 1, with 7 bases in between. Looked up from germline, CDR1 is SEHNR and CDR2 is FQNEAQ (reference sequence). DNA for the CDR3: TGTGCCAGCAGCTTAGGGCAGGGGAACACTGAAGCTTTCTTT. Protein: CASSLGQGNTEAFF.

The sample holds one count of this clone. The chain employs TRBV4-1 and TRBJ1-1, with D unresolved. CDR1 is MGHRA, CDR2 YSYEKL, per germline. The V end was cut by 3 bases, the J end by 5 bases, with 16 bases between. The CDR3 loop spans 15 amino acids. CDR3 in amino acids: CASSHPSRERTEAFF. CDR3 nucleotide sequence: TGCGCCAGCAGCCATCCCTCCCGGGAAAGGACTGAAGCTTTCTTT.

The chain is built from TRBV6-5 and TRBJ1-2; D might be TRBD1 (5 bases). CDR1 is MNHEY and CDR2 is SVGAGI in the germline V gene. The CDR3 spans 13 residues. Deletions cut 6 bases from V and 5 bases from J, with 13 bases between. The CDR3, as DNA: TGTGCCAGCAGCCCGTCAGGGCCATATGGCTACACCTTC. Protein: CASSPSGPYGYTF.

The V and J genes are TRBV27 and TRBJ2-3, with unresolved D. V was clipped by 0 bases and J by 3 bases, with 13 bases between them. This CDR3 is built from 16 residues. The germline CDR1 and CDR2 sequences are MNHEY and SMNVEV (reference sequence). CDR3 residues: CASSLSMAGRTDTQYF. The CDR3 nucleotides read TGTGCCAGCAGTTTATCAATGGCAGGTAGGACAGATACGCAGTATTTT.

The chain carries TRBV7-2 and TRBJ2-1, with 8 nucleotides matching TRBD2. The CDR3 is 15 residues long. Per germline, CDR1 SGHTA and CDR2 FQGNSA. J lost 8 bases, V lost 1 base, and 7 bases had no gene match. CDR3 sequence: CASSLGETSVHEQFF. CDR3 in DNA: TGTGCCAGCAGCTTAGGCGAGACTAGCGTACATGAGCAGTTCTTC. The whole variable domain, remainder taken from reference TRBV7-2 and TRBJ2-1, is GAGVSQSPSNKVTEKGKDVELRCDPISGHTALYWYRQSLGQGLEFLIYFQGNSAPDKSGLPSDRFSAERTGGSVSTLTIQRTQQEDSAVYLCASSLGETSVHEQFFGPGTRLTVL.

The chain is built from TRBV7-2 and TRBJ2-7; no definite D call. Germline V gives CDR1 SGHTA, CDR2 FQGNSA. The CDR3 totals 15 residues. Deletions cut 2 bases from V and 3 bases from J, with 14 bases between. Here the CDR3 reads CASSLRSKTGYEQYF. The CDR3 DNA reads TGTGCCAGCAGCTTACGAAGCAAGACGGGCTACGAGCAGTACTTC.

This chain links TRBV30 with TRBJ2-5; 12 nucleotides align to TRBD2. The J segment lost 4 bases and the V segment lost 4 bases, leaving 13 bases of the junction unmatched. The CDR3 covers 17 residues. Germline assignment: CDR1 GTSNPN and CDR2 SVGIG (reference sequence). The chain's CDR3 is CAWTPMGLAGGRETQYF. The CDR3 DNA follows: TGTGCCTGGACCCCCATGGGTCTAGCGGGAGGGAGAGAGACCCAGTACTTC.

This clone was counted only a few times. The rearrangement uses TRBV7-9 and TRBJ2-1, with D possibly TRBD1 on 6 matching bases. In germline, CDR1 is SEHNR, CDR2 FQNEAQ (reference sequence). The V gene lost 2 bases and the J gene lost 7 bases, with 12 bases spanning the gap. This CDR3 is built from 14 residues. CDR3 nucleotide sequence: TGTGCCAGCAGCTTAAGGACAGCCACTAATGAGCAGTTCTTC. Protein sequence: CASSLRTATNEQFF.

The chain uses TRBV14 and TRBJ1-1, with D perhaps TRBD1 (6 bases). Germline assignment: CDR1 SGHDN and CDR2 FVKESK. This CDR3 is 13 amino acids long. Trimming stripped 4 bases from V and 7 bases from J, with 13 bases between. The CDR3 DNA is TGTGCCAGCAGCCTCATAGGACAGATTGAAGCTTTCTTT. Residues: CASSLIGQIEAFF.

This clone was counted a few times. DNA of the CDR3: TGTGCCAGCAGCTGGACGGGGGTGTACACAGATACGCAGTATTTT. Its translation is CASSWTGVYTDTQYF. The rearrangement links TRBV7-2 to TRBJ2-3; tentatively, D is TRBD2 (6 bases). Deletions cut 4 bases from V and 2 bases from J, with 13 bases between. This CDR3 is 15 amino acids long. Germline-derived CDR1 and CDR2 are SGHTA and FQGNSA.

The gene calls are TRBV5-4 and TRBJ2-5, with D hard to call. The DNA end favors TRBJ2-7, so the J call may be wrong. Looked up from germline, CDR1 is SGHNT and CDR2 is YYREEE (reference sequence). This CDR3 is built from 13 residues. Here the CDR3 reads CASSLGASYEQYF. The CDR3 DNA reads as TGTGCCAGCAGCTTGGGGGCTTCCTACGAGCAGTACTTC.

This rearrangement joins TRBV27 to TRBJ1-5; possibly TRBD1 for D (5 bases). Trimming took off 5 bases at V and 6 bases at J, with 14 bases between the two ends. The length of the CDR3 is 14 residues. Germline CDR1 is MNHEY and CDR2 is SMNVEV (reference sequence). CDR3 in amino acids: CASSPRLGPQPQHF. CDR3 DNA: TGTGCCAGCAGTCCACGGTTGGGGCCTCAGCCCCAGCATTTT.

The CDR3 protein is CASSDLEGAGNQPQHF. For the CDR3, the DNA is TGTGCCAGCAGTGACTTAGAGGGCGCGGGGAACCAGCCCCAGCATTTT. This chain joins TRBV2 and TRBJ1-5; D gene uncertain. With 3 bases removed from V and 7 bases from J, the gap between germline ends came to 19 bases. Germline V gives CDR1 SNHLY, CDR2 FYNNEI. The CDR3 loop spans 16 amino acids.

Of note for this clone: The same CDR3 arises from other DNA sequences in this sample as well. This chain joins TRBV25-1 and TRBJ2-3; D call uncertain. Germline V gene data show CDR1 as MGHDK and CDR2 as SYGVNS. Deletions cut 3 bases from V and 1 base from J, with 11 bases between. This CDR3 region has 15 residues. CDR3 protein: CASSDPNRGTDTQYF. CDR3 bases: TGTGCCAGCAGTGACCCCAACCGGGGCACAGATACGCAGTATTTT. Variable domain in full (rest from reference TRBV25-1 and TRBJ2-3): EADIYQTPRYLVIGTGKKITLECSQTMGHDKMYWYQQDPGMELHLIHYSYGVNSTEKGDLSSESTVSRIRTEHFPLTLESARPSHTSQYLCASSDPNRGTDTQYFGPGTRLTVL.

The rearrangement joins TRBV7-2 to TRBJ2-3; D not certain. The CDR3 spans 13 residues. V was trimmed by 5 bases and J by 4 bases, leaving 10 bases between them. Germline V lookup: CDR1 SGHTA, CDR2 FQGNSA. CDR3 protein: CASSLSSPDTQYF. The CDR3, as DNA: TGTGCCAGCAGCCTATCTAGTCCAGATACGCAGTATTTT.

The CDR3: CASSPIERTSTDTQYF. CDR3 DNA: TGTGCCAGCAGCCCCATAGAGCGAACTAGCACAGATACGCAGTATTTT. The chain links TRBV7-9 to TRBJ2-3; no firm D call. V shed 5 bases and J shed 0 bases, with 15 bases lying between them. Germline values: CDR1 SEHNR, CDR2 FQNEAQ (reference sequence). The CDR3 has 16 residues.